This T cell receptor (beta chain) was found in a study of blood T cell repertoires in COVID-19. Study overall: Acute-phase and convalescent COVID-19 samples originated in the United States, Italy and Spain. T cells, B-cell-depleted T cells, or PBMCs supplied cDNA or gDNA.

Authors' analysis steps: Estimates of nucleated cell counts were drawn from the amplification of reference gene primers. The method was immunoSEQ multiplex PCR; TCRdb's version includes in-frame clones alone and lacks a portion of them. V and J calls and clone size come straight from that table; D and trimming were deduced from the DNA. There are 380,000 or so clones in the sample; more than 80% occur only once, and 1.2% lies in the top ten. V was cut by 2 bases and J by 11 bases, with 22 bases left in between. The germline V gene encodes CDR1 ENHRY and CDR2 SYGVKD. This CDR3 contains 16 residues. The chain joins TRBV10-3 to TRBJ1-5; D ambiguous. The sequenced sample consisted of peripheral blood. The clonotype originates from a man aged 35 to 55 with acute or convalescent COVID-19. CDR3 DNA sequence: TGTGCCATCAGTGAGGCCCCCTCTCCAGGCCAAGTGGCCCAGCATTTT. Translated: CAISEAPSPGQVAQHF.